This entry lists 9 T cell receptor beta chains sequenced from one sample in a study of T cells expressing NK-cell markers. TCRdb reprocessed the 5' RACE reads and reports one entry per CDR3 protein, with no DNA. The sample table includes 200,000 to 300,000 distinct CDR3 sequences. Sequencing input: blood T cells: a sorted CD56 or NKG2C T cell subset, CD4+ or CD8+ T cells, or bulk PBMC T cells (not recorded which). These TCRs come from a man aged 18 to 30 in good health.

The chain employs TRBV25-1 and TRBJ2-1; TCRdb lists TRBD2, though no DNA is available to test this call. The CDR3 loop spans 13 amino acids. Per germline, CDR1 MGHDK and CDR2 SYGVNS. The CDR3: CASRLAGSNEQFF. The full variable domain, in which reference TRBV25-1 and TRBJ2-1 provide the parts outside the CDR3, is EADIYQTPRYLVIGTGKKITLECSQTMGHDKMYWYQQDPGMELHLIHYSYGVNSTEKGDLSSESTVSRIRTEHFPLTLESARPSHTSQYLCASRLAGSNEQFFGPGTRLTVL.

CDR3 amino acids: CASSLPVTGFNSPLHF. The chain couples TRBV12-3 or TRBV12-4 to TRBJ1-6; the TCRdb D gene call, TRBD1, has no DNA to confirm it. The CDR3 contains 16 residues.

CDR3 region: CSAPRQGPNEKLFF. The chain employs TRBV20-1 and TRBJ1-4; TCRdb's D call, TRBD1, is unchecked because there is no DNA. This CDR3 has 14 amino acids. The germline V gene has CDR1 DFQATT and CDR2 SNEGSKA (reference sequence).

The gene calls are TRBV27 and TRBJ2-7; TCRdb gives TRBD1 as the D gene, but with no DNA this cannot be confirmed. The CDR3 has 16 residues. CDR1 and CDR2 (germline): MNHEY, SMNVEV (reference sequence). This CDR3 reads CASSSTPLGRPYEQYF.

The V gene is TRBV18, the J gene TRBJ2-2; TCRdb designates TRBD1, a call that cannot be tested without DNA. The CDR3 contains 20 residues. In germline, CDR1 is KGHSH, CDR2 LQKENI. The CDR3 reads CASSPLPGQGLSPSTGELFF.

The gene calls are TRBV12-3 or TRBV12-4 and TRBJ1-4; as DNA is missing, the TRBD1 call by TCRdb cannot be tested. This CDR3 has 14 amino acids. CDR3 region: CASSRQPDNEKLFF.

The chain joins TRBV2 to TRBJ2-3; TCRdb selects TRBD2, and the lack of DNA leaves this call unchecked. Germline CDR1 SNHLY, CDR2 FYNNEI. The CDR3 totals 18 residues. This chain's CDR3 is CASRHPYKREESTDTQYF.

This rearrangement joins TRBV7-2 to TRBJ1-2; TCRdb lists TRBD1, though no DNA is available to test this call. Per germline, CDR1 SGHTA and CDR2 FQGNSA. CDR3 size: 13 residues. This CDR3 reads CASSPGVIYGYTF.

This rearrangement joins TRBV13 to TRBJ2-5. Germline V gene sequence: CDR1 PRHDT, CDR2 FYEKMQ (reference sequence). CDR3 length: 12 residues. The CDR3 spells CASSLVLETQYF. Full variable domain (remainder filled in from reference TRBV13 and TRBJ2-5): AAGVIQSPRHLIKEKRETATLKCYPIPRHDTVYWYQQGPGQDPQFLISFYEKMQSDKGSIPDRFSAQQFSDYHSELNMSSLELGDSALYFCASSLVLETQYFGPGTRLLVL.